The rows below give T cell receptor beta chains drawn from one sample of a study of shared clonotypes between healthy human individuals. Method: immunoSEQ multiplex PCR; TCRdb's copy keeps in-frame clones and lacks some. The data contain roughly 1,000,000 clones, around 82% of them seen just once; the ten biggest clones take up roughly 0.56%. Sequencing was done on a sample of memory CD4+ T cells from PBMCs. These receptors originate from a man aged 18 to 29 in good health. Some clones in this sample may be carry-over from other donors' samples. Each CDR3 is given without its conserved first and last residue.

V gene	J gene	CDR3 protein
TRBV7-9	TRBJ1-1	ASIARGGVTEAF
TRBV2	TRBJ2-5	ASRVRETQY
TRBV5-4	TRBJ2-1	ASSFVLAGRWNEQF
TRBV27	TRBJ2-7	ASSLSPGGPYEQY
TRBV2	TRBJ2-3	ASTLAAREDTQY
TRBV28	TRBJ1-2	ATERGTT
TRBV7-2	TRBJ2-7	ASTQGGGLAYNEQY
TRBV2	TRBJ2-7	ASSATSRSYEQY
TRBV27	TRBJ2-3	ASAQLAGGADTQY
TRBV6-1	TRBJ1-3	ASSVGTAGNTIY
TRBV4-3	TRBJ1-1	ASSQRDRATEAF
TRBV6-5	TRBJ2-1	ASSEGTGGNEQF
TRBV18	TRBJ1-1	ASSRDPNTEAF
TRBV19	TRBJ1-5	ASSIDRWAVLGQPQH
TRBV25-1	TRBJ2-1	ASSDASGSSYNEQF
TRBV5-1	TRBJ2-7	ASSLVAPSDEQY
TRBV5-5	TRBJ1-1	ASSFRGHRTEAF
TRBV5-6	TRBJ2-2	ASSSLGEGGTGELF
TRBV9	TRBJ1-3	ASSVDLSSTIY
TRBV5-6	TRBJ2-5	ASSFGQGGETQY
TRBV6-6	TRBJ1-3	ATLYSGTAGNTIY
TRBV5-4	TRBJ2-1	ASSRQVVSYNEQF
TRBV7-2	TRBJ2-3	ASSFGAGLGRFDTQY
TRBV7-6	TRBJ2-2	ASTAREGYTGELF
TRBV5-1	TRBJ2-1	ASSLYRDTGGMNEQF
TRBV5-1	TRBJ1-2	ASSQLAGSDGYT
TRBV11-2	TRBJ2-1	ASSSALAGYNEQF
TRBV5-4	TRBJ2-5	ASSPRTSGQETQY
TRBV10-3	TRBJ2-7	AISESLGTGRGEQY
TRBV6-6	TRBJ2-3	ASSYSIRTRTDTQY
TRBV4-2	TRBJ2-6	ASSQGRQSGANVLT
TRBV2	TRBJ2-7	ASGGTKTYEQY